The 4 T cell receptor beta chains listed next were all sequenced from one sample in a study of blood T cells in healthy people across ages. Primed by a sample-barcoded 5' primer and a J-beta primer mix, a second PCR proceeded for roughly 6 to 12 cycles. TCRdb reprocessed the 5' RACE reads with MiXCR, giving one entry per CDR3 protein. The profile shows roughly 1,500,000 distinct CDR3 sequences, about 32% of them singletons. Sample: blood. The receptors here all came from a woman in her twenties or thirties in good health.

The sample holds a few counts of this clonotype. The chain combines TRBV20-1 with TRBJ2-4; D may be TRBD1 (5 bases). The ends were cut back, 3 bases at V and 6 bases at J, with 9 bases in the middle. This CDR3 comprises 12 residues. Germline values: CDR1 DFQATT, CDR2 SNEGSKA (reference sequence). CDR3: CSASPQGNIQYF. For the CDR3, the DNA is TGCAGTGCTAGTCCCCAGGGAAACATTCAGTACTTC.

Comments on this clonotype: The junction departs from the called germline gene at one end, perhaps through a read error. The chain is built from TRBV10-3 and TRBJ2-7, with TRBD2 matching over 8 bases. Looked up from germline, CDR1 is ENHRY and CDR2 is SYGVKD. This CDR3 is built from 14 residues. The CDR3 here is CAIRETSVSCEQYF. The DNA for the CDR3 is TGTGCCATCAGAGAGACTAGCGTCTCCTGCGAGCAGTACTTC.

The rearrangement joins TRBV5-1 to TRBJ2-3; TRBD2 agrees at 12 bases. The germline V gene encodes CDR1 SGHRS and CDR2 YFSETQ. J lost 0 bases, V lost 1 base, and 3 bases had no gene match. CDR3 length: 17 residues. The CDR3 spells CASSLQTSGGSTDTQYF. CDR3 in DNA: TGCGCCAGCAGCTTGCAGACTAGCGGGGGTAGCACAGATACGCAGTATTTT.

A few counts support this clonotype. This chain connects TRBV27 to TRBJ2-7; D unresolved. The CDR3 is made up of 14 amino acids. Germline V gene sequence: CDR1 MNHEY, CDR2 SMNVEV (reference sequence). The V gene lost 1 base and the J gene lost 0 bases, with 7 bases spanning the gap. In nucleotides, the CDR3 is TGTGCCAGCAGTTTATTTCCAAGCTCCTACGAGCAGTACTTC. Translation: CASSLFPSSYEQYF.